The 2 T cell receptor beta chains reported below all come from one sample, sequenced in a study of T cell responses to AZD1222 COVID-19 vaccine. This table comes from immunoSEQ multiplex PCR, and its TCRdb copy is limited to in-frame clones, with some not included. The data contain some 130,000 clones, roughly 84% of them seen just once; the ten biggest clones take up about 4%. The specimen was peripheral blood, collected on day 0 of AZD1222 vaccination. These receptors all stem from an adult in good health.

The CDR3 region is CASRGTGANNQPQHF. The CDR3 DNA reads as TGTGCCAGCAGGGGGACAGGGGCCAACAATCAGCCCCAGCATTTT. V and J are TRBV27 and TRBJ1-5, with 10 bases aligning to TRBD1. J lost 3 bases, V lost 6 bases, and 5 bases had no gene match. Germline loops: CDR1 MNHEY, CDR2 SMNVEV (reference sequence). The CDR3 totals 15 residues.

As for this clone: The same CDR3 arises from other DNA sequences in this sample as well. The chain recombines TRBV6-5 with TRBJ1-3; D is ambiguous. Germline V gene data show CDR1 as MNHEY and CDR2 as SVGAGI. The ends were cut back, 0 bases at V and 0 bases at J, with 9 bases in the middle. This CDR3 is 16 amino acids long. CDR3 DNA sequence: TGTGCCAGCAGTTACTCCCGACCGAGCTCTGGAAACACCATATATTTT. Protein product: CASSYSRPSSGNTIYF.